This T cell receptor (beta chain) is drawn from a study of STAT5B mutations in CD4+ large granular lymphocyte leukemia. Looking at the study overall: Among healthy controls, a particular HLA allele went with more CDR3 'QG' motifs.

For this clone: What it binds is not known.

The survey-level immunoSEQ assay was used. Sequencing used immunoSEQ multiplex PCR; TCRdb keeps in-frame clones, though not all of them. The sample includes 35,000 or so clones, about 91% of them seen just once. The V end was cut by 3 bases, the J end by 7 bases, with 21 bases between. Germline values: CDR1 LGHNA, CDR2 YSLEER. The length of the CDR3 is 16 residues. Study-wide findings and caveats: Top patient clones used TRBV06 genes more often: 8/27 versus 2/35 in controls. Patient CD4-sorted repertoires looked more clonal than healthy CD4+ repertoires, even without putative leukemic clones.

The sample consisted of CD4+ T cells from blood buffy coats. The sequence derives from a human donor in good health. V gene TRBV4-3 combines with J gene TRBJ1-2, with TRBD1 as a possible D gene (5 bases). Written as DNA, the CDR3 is TGCGCCAGCAGCCAGAGAGGGGTTCCGGGACGAAGTGGCTACACCTTC. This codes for CASSQRGVPGRSGYTF.